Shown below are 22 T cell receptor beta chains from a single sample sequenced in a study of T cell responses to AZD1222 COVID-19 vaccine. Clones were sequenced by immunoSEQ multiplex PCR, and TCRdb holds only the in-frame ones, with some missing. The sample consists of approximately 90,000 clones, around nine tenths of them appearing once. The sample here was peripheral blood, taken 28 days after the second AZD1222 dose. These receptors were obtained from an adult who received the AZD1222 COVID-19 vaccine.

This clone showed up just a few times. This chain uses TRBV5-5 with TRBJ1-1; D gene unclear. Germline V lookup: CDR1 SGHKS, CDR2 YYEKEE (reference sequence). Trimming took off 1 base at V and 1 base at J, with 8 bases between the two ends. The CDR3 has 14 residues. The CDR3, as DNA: TGTGCCAGCAGCTTGCGTTGGGGGAACACTGAAGCTTTCTTT. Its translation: CASSLRWGNTEAFF.

The CDR3 DNA is TGCGCCAGCAGCCCTGTTGGCTTAGGGGCAGAGACCCAGTACTTC. Encoded protein: CASSPVGLGAETQYF. V usage is TRBV5-1 and J usage is TRBJ2-5; maybe TRBD1 (5 bases). The germline V gene encodes CDR1 SGHRS and CDR2 YFSETQ. The V end lost 4 bases, the J end lost 4 bases, and 17 bases lay between the germline ends. This CDR3 is built from 15 residues.

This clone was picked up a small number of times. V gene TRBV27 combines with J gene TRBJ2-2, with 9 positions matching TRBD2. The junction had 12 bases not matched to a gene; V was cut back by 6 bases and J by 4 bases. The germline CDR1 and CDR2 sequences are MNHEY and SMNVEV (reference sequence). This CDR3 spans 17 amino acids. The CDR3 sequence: CASSRGGGAVGTGELFF. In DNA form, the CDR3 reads TGTGCCAGCAGCCGAGGCGGGGGGGCAGTCGGCACCGGGGAGCTGTTTTTT.

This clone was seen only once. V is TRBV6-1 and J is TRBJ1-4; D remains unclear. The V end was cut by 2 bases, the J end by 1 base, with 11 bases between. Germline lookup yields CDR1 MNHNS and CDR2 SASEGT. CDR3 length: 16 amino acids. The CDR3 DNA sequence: TGTGCCAGCAGTGAATTGGGCGTGGAAACTAATGAAAAACTGTTTTTT. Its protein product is CASSELGVETNEKLFF.

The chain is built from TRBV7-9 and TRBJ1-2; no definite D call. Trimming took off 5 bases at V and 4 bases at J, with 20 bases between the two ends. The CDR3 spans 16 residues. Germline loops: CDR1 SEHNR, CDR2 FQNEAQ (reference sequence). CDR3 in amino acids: CASSPPPGEGVYGYTF. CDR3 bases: TGTGCCAGCAGCCCACCCCCCGGGGAGGGAGTCTATGGCTACACCTTC.

In nucleotides, the CDR3 is TGTGCCAGCAGCTTGGCTCCAACTAATGAAAAACTGTTTTTT. It specifies CASSLAPTNEKLFF. V and J are TRBV28 and TRBJ1-4; D is unresolved. Germline CDR1 is MDHEN and CDR2 is SYDVKM. This CDR3 region has 14 residues. V dropped 6 bases and J dropped 0 bases, with 8 bases sitting between them.

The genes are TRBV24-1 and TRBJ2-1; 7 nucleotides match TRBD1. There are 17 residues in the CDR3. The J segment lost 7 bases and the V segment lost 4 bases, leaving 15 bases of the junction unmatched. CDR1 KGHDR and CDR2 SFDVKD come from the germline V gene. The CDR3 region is CATSEPTTGTAKNEQFF. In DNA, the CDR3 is TGTGCCACCAGTGAACCTACCACCGGGACAGCCAAAAATGAGCAGTTCTTC.

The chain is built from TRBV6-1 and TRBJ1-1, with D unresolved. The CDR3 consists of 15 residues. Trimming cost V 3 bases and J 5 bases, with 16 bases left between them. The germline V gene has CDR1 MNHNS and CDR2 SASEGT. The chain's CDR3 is CASSDRFRGGTEAFF. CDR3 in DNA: TGTGCCAGCAGTGATCGCTTTAGAGGTGGTACTGAAGCTTTCTTT.

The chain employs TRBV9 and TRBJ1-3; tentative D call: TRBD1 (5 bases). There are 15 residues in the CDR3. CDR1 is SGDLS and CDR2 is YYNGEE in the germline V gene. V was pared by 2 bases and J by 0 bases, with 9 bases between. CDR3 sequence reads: CASSVDSFSGNTIYF. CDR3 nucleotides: TGTGCCAGCAGCGTTGACAGTTTCTCTGGAAACACCATATATTTT. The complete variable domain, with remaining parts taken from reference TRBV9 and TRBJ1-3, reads DSGVTQTPKHLITATGQRVTLRCSPRSGDLSVYWYQQSLDQGLQFLIQYYNGEERAKGNILERFSAQQFPDLHSELNLSSLELGDSALYFCASSVDSFSGNTIYFGEGSWLTVV.

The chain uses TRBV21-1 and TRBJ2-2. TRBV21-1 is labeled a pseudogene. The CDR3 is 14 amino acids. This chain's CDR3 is CASSPWRGSGELFF. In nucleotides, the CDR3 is TGTGCCAGCAGCCCTTGGAGGGGGTCCGGGGAGCTGTTTTTT.

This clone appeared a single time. The CDR3 DNA reads TGTGCCAGCTCACCACCGTCAGCTACAAACTATGGCTACACCTTC. Encoded protein: CASSPPSATNYGYTF. The chain combines TRBV18 with TRBJ1-2, with D uncertain. Germline CDR1 and CDR2: KGHSH and LQKENI. V lost 0 bases, J lost 2 bases, and 10 bases lay in between. The length of the CDR3 is 15 residues.

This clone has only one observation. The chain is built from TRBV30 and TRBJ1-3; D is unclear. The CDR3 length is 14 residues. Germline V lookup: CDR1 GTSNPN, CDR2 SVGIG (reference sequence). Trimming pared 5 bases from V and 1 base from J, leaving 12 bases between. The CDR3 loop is CAWAGTSSGNTIYF. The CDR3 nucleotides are TGTGCCTGGGCTGGCACCTCTTCTGGAAACACCATATATTTT.

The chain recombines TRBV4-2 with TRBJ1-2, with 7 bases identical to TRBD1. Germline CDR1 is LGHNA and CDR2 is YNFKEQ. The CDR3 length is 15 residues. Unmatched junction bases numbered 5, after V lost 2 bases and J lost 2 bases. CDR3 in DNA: TGTGCCAGCAGCCAAACCCCGGGACAGAACTATGGCTACACCTTC. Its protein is CASSQTPGQNYGYTF.

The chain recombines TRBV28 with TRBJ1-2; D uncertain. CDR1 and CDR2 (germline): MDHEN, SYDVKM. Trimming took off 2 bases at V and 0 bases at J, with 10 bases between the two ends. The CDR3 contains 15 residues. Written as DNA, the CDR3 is TGTGCCAGCAGTTTAACCCAGAGGGCTAACTATGGCTACACCTTC. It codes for CASSLTQRANYGYTF.

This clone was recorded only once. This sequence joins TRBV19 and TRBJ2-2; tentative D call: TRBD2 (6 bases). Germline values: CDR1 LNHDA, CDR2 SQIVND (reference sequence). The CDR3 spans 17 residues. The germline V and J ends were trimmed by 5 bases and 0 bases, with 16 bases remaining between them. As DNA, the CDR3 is TGTGCCAGTAGTCCCCCACTTGGGACTTCGAACACCGGGGAGCTGTTTTTT. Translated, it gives CASSPPLGTSNTGELFF.

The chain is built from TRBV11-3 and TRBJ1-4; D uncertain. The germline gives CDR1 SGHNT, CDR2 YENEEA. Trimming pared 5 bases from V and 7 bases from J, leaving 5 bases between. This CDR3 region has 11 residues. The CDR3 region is CASSQREKLFF. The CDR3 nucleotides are TGTGCCAGCAGCCAGCGTGAAAAACTGTTTTTT.

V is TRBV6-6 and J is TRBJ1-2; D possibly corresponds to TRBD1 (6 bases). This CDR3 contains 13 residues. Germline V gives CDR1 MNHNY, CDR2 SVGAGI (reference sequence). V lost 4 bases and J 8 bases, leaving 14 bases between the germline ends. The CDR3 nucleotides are TGTGCCAGCAGTTCACAGGGAGGACGGGGCTACACCTTC. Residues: CASSSQGGRGYTF.

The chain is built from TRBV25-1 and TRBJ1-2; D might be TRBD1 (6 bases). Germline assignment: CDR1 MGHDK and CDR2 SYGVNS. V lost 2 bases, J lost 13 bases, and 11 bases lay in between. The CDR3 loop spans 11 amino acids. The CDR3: CASSEPGVFTF. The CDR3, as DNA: TGTGCCAGCAGTGAACCAGGGGTTTTCACCTTC.

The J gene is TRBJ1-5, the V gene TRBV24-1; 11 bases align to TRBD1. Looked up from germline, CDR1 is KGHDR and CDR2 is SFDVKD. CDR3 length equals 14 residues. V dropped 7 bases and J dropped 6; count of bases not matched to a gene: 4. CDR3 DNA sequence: TGTGCCACCAGGGGACAGGGGGTAAGTCAGCCCCAGCATTTT. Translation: CATRGQGVSQPQHF.

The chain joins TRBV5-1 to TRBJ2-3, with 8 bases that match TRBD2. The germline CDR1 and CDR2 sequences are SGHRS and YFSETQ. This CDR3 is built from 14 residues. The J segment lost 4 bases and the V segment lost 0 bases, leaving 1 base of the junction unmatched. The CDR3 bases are TGCGCCAGCAGCTTGGACGGGGGGGCAGATACGCAGTATTTT. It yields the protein CASSLDGGADTQYF.

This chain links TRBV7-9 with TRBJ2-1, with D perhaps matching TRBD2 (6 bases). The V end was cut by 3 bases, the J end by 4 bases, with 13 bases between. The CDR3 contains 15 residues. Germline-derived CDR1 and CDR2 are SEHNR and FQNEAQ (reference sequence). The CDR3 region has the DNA TGTGCCAGCAGCTTGGCCGGGAGAGGGTACAATGAGCAGTTCTTC. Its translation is CASSLAGRGYNEQFF. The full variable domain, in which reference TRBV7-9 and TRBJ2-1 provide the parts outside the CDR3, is DTGVSQNPRHKITKRGQNVTFRCDPISEHNRLYWYRQTLGQGPEFLTYFQNEAQLEKSRLLSDRFSAERPKGSFSTLEIQRTEQGDSAMYLCASSLAGRGYNEQFFGPGTRLTVL.

The CDR3, as DNA: TGTGCCAGCAGCCCAAGGACAGGGGGCAGTGAGCAGTTCTTC. Protein: CASSPRTGGSEQFF. The rearrangement joins TRBV7-9 to TRBJ2-1, with 11 bases fitting TRBD1. Looked up from germline, CDR1 is SEHNR and CDR2 is FQNEAQ (reference sequence). V gave up 5 bases and J gave up 9 bases; unmatched junction bases: 6. CDR3 length equals 14 residues.